What follows describes a single TCR beta chain. The data were obtained in a study of CD8 T cells in Susac syndrome. cDNA came from about 0.51 to 1 ug RNA primed by random hexamers. Amplification of TCR beta CDR3 across 54 Vbeta and 13 Jbeta was performed with immunoSEQ multiplex PCR. In TCRdb, the immunoSEQ multiplex PCR reads were re-called with MiXCR into one record per CDR3 protein. The table includes about 160,000 distinct CDR3 sequences, about 96% detected once. The V and J ends lost 2 bases and 6 bases, in that order; junction bases with no gene match: 9. This CDR3 spans 16 amino acids. Germline V gene data show CDR1 as LGHDT and CDR2 as YNNKEL (reference sequence).

The chain couples TRBV3-1 to TRBJ2-1; 8 positions agree with TRBD2. Sequenced input: CD4+ T cells from PBMCs. This clonotype was obtained from a human donor with Susac syndrome. The CDR3 sequence: CASSQPTGGAVNEQFF. In nucleotides, the CDR3 is TGTGCCAGCAGCCAACCGACGGGGGGGGCGGTCAATGAGCAGTTCTTC.